This T cell receptor beta chain is drawn from a study of lymphopenia after photon versus proton radiotherapy. Sequencing used immunoSEQ multiplex PCR; TCRdb keeps in-frame clones, though not all of them. The sample lists roughly 63,000 clones; roughly 84% were seen once. Trimming cost V 5 bases and J 4 bases; bases outside gene matches: 7. Germline-derived CDR1 and CDR2 are MDHEN and SYDVKM. The CDR3 is 15 amino acids. The rearrangement links TRBV28 to TRBJ1-4; 7 nucleotides agree with TRBD1. This receptor was taken from a man in his 60s with pancreatic cancer. Specimen: peripheral blood, collected from a patient treated with proton-based radiotherapy. The CDR3: CASSSLGQYNEKLFF. The DNA of the CDR3 is TGTGCCAGCAGTAGTCTGGGACAGTATAATGAAAAACTGTTTTTT.